Below, 11 T cell receptor beta chains from the same sample are listed, as sequenced in a study of T cell responses to AZD1222 COVID-19 vaccine. Assay used: immunoSEQ multiplex PCR; TCRdb lists only in-frame clones, some missing. This sample carries about 85,000 clones, 88% of them seen once, and the ten largest clones take approximately 10%. The sample was peripheral blood, taken on day 0 of MenACWY control vaccination. Every receptor here comes from an adult in good health.

This clone was observed a few times. This chain joins TRBV28 and TRBJ1-2, with 8 positions matching TRBD1. The CDR3 sequence is 17 residues long. V lost 4 bases, J lost 1 base, and 11 bases stayed unmatched. From germline, CDR1 is MDHEN and CDR2 SYDVKM. The CDR3 DNA reads TGTGCCAGCAGTTACCGGACAGGGTACCCTCATAACTATGGCTACACCTTC. This gives the protein CASSYRTGYPHNYGYTF.

The rearrangement joins TRBV6-5 to TRBJ1-1; D call uncertain. The V gene lost 8 bases and the J gene lost 0 bases, with 7 bases spanning the gap. The CDR3 covers 12 residues. CDR1 is MNHEY and CDR2 is SVGAGI in the germline V gene. The CDR3 DNA sequence: TGTGCCAGCCGAACCCTGAACACTGAAGCTTTCTTT. Translation gives CASRTLNTEAFF.

V gene TRBV11-2 combines with J gene TRBJ1-2; D remains unclear. The CDR3 extends over 17 amino acids. CDR1 is SGHAT, CDR2 FQNNGV, per germline. The V end was cut by 0 bases, the J end by 4 bases, with 18 bases between. Here the CDR3 DNA reads TGTGCCAGCAGCTTAGATCGGGCAGGCGCAGCGGGCTATGGCTACACCTTC. This translates into CASSLDRAGAAGYGYTF.

The chain carries TRBV7-2 and TRBJ1-1, with TRBD1 identical over 10 bases. Germline values: CDR1 SGHTA, CDR2 FQGNSA. CDR3 length: 15 residues. V was clipped by 5 bases and J by 8 bases; unmatched bases: 11. In DNA, the CDR3 is TGTGCCAGCAGCAACCGACAGGGGGCAATCCCCGAAGCTTTCTTT. This sequence encodes CASSNRQGAIPEAFF. Looking up the rest from reference TRBV7-2 and TRBJ1-1 gives the full variable domain: GAGVSQSPSNKVTEKGKDVELRCDPISGHTALYWYRQSLGQGLEFLIYFQGNSAPDKSGLPSDRFSAERTGGSVSTLTIQRTQQEDSAVYLCASSNRQGAIPEAFFGQGTRLTVV.

This clone was seen a single time. The chain links TRBV7-2 to TRBJ1-5; the match to TRBD1 covers 11 bases. Germline values: CDR1 SGHTA, CDR2 FQGNSA. The V segment lost 5 bases and the J segment 7 bases; nucleotides outside the gene matches: 7. This CDR3 has 15 amino acids. The CDR3 reads CASSEGTGGRQPQHF. The DNA of the CDR3 is TGTGCCAGCAGCGAAGGGACAGGGGGGAGGCAGCCCCAGCATTTT. The full variable domain, with the rest looked up from reference TRBV7-2 and TRBJ1-5, is GAGVSQSPSNKVTEKGKDVELRCDPISGHTALYWYRQSLGQGLEFLIYFQGNSAPDKSGLPSDRFSAERTGGSVSTLTIQRTQQEDSAVYLCASSEGTGGRQPQHFGDGTRLSIL.

V gene TRBV28 combines with J gene TRBJ1-1; D is unresolved. Germline V gene data show CDR1 as MDHEN and CDR2 as SYDVKM. The V and J ends lost 6 bases and 2 bases respectively, with 13 bases between them. CDR3 length: 14 residues. This CDR3 reads CASSNSYRNTEAFF. The DNA of the CDR3 is TGTGCCAGCAGCAACTCCTACAGAAACACTGAAGCTTTCTTT.

V and J are TRBV27 and TRBJ1-1, with D perhaps matching TRBD1 (5 bases). With 6 bases removed from V and 4 bases from J, the gap between germline ends came to 12 bases. Germline values: CDR1 MNHEY, CDR2 SMNVEV (reference sequence). CDR3 length equals 13 residues. The CDR3 DNA reads TGTGCCAGCAGCCAGGTGGGGGGCACTGAAGCTTTCTTT. Translation gives CASSQVGGTEAFF.

The J gene is TRBJ2-2, the V gene TRBV9; TRBD1 agrees at 7 bases. The J segment lost 6 bases and the V segment lost 0 bases, leaving 5 bases of the junction unmatched. Germline V lookup: CDR1 SGDLS, CDR2 YYNGEE. The CDR3 sequence is 15 residues long. The CDR3 nucleotides read TGTGCCAGCAGCGTAGCCCCACAGGGGTCCGGGGAGCTGTTTTTT. Residues: CASSVAPQGSGELFF.

The CDR3 spells CASSPGTGNTEAFF. In DNA, the CDR3 is TGTGCCAGCAGTCCTGGGACGGGGAACACTGAAGCTTTCTTT. This sequence joins TRBV6-5 and TRBJ1-1; D may be TRBD1 (5 bases). CDR1 is MNHEY and CDR2 is SVGAGI in the germline V gene. The CDR3 runs to 14 residues. V was cut by 5 bases and J by 1 base, with 11 bases left in between.

The rearrangement joins TRBV7-2 to TRBJ2-7; D gene uncertain. V lost 1 base and J lost 3, with 10 bases in between. Germline lookup yields CDR1 SGHTA and CDR2 FQGNSA. This CDR3 has 14 amino acids. Here the CDR3 DNA reads TGTGCCAGCAGCTTAGACGTAATGGGCTACGAGCAGTACTTC. This encodes CASSLDVMGYEQYF. The whole variable domain, remainder taken from reference TRBV7-2 and TRBJ2-7, is GAGVSQSPSNKVTEKGKDVELRCDPISGHTALYWYRQSLGQGLEFLIYFQGNSAPDKSGLPSDRFSAERTGGSVSTLTIQRTQQEDSAVYLCASSLDVMGYEQYFGPGTRLTVT.

CDR3 amino acids: CASSQDFGVGSYNSPLHF. The CDR3 bases are TGTGCCAGCAGCCAAGATTTCGGGGTTGGGTCCTATAATTCACCCCTCCACTTT. The rearrangement joins TRBV14 to TRBJ1-6; D remains ambiguous. The CDR3 has 18 residues. Germline values: CDR1 SGHDN, CDR2 FVKESK. V dropped 0 bases and J dropped 1 base, with 13 bases sitting between them.